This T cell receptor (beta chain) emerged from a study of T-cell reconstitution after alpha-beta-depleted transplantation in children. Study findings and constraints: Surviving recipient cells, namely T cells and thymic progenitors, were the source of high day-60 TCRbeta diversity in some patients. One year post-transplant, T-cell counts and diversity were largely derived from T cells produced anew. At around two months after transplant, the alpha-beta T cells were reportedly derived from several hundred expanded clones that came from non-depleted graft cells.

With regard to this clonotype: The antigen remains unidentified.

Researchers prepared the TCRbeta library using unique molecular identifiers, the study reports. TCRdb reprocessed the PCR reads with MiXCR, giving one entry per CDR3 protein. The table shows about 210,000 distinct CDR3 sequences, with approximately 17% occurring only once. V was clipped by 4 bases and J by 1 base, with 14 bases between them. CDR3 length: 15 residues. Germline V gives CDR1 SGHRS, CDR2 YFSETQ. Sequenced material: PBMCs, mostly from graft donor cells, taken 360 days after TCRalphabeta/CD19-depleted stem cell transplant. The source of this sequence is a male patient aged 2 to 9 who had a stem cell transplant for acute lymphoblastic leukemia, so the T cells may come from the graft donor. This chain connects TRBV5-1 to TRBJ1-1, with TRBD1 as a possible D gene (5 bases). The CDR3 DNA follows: TGCGCCAGCAGCCGATCACTTGGACAGAACACTGAAGCTTTCTTT. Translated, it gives CASSRSLGQNTEAFF. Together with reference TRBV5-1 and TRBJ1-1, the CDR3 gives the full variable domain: KAGVTQTPRYLIKTRGQQVTLSCSPISGHRSVSWYQQTPGQGLQFLFEYFSETQRNKGNFPGRFSGRQFSNSRSEMNVSTLELGDSALYLCASSRSLGQNTEAFFGQGTRLTVV.